A single sample is the source of the 24 T cell receptor beta chains below, sequenced in a study of beta chain features in type 1 diabetes (dated by TCRdb to the late 2010s). The library was built by means of the immunoSEQ multiplex PCR assay. The entire isolated RNA was reverse transcribed using the High Capacity cDNA Reverse Transcription Kit, and thus expressed TCRB transcripts were sequenced. TCRdb holds this immuneACCESS table with in-frame rearrangements only. Some clones are missing; in checked studies, unresolved V genes explain under half, and the rest has no known cause. Present in this sample are roughly 300,000 clones, roughly 8% of which were seen just once. Less than 0.5% of the sample is held by the ten biggest clonotypes. Sample: central memory CD4+ T cells from blood. The receptors were gathered from a woman aged 18-29 years in good health.

This clone was counted between two and nine times. This chain links TRBV7-2 with TRBJ2-3; no firm D call. With 5 bases removed from V and 2 bases from J, the gap between germline ends came to 11 bases. The CDR3 consists of 14 residues. The germline gives CDR1 SGHTA, CDR2 FQGNSA. DNA for the CDR3: TGTGCCAGCAGCAAGCGCCTTTACACAGATACGCAGTATTTT. It codes for CASSKRLYTDTQYF.

A few counts support this clone. The chain couples TRBV28 to TRBJ1-5; D gene uncertain. Germline assignment: CDR1 MDHEN and CDR2 SYDVKM. Trimming removed 4 bases at V and 0 bases at J, with 10 bases between. The CDR3 length is 15 residues. Here the CDR3 reads CASSSTVNSNQPQHF. CDR3 coding DNA: TGTGCCAGCAGTTCGACGGTGAATAGCAATCAGCCCCAGCATTTT.

The rearrangement joins TRBV12-5 to TRBJ2-5; D might be TRBD2 (6 bases). The CDR3 runs 14 residues. CDR1 is LGHNT and CDR2 is FRNRAP in the germline V gene. Trimming took 6 bases from V and 3 from J, leaving 14 bases between them. The chain's CDR3 is CASGPGGLEETQYF. For the CDR3, the DNA is TGTGCTAGTGGCCCCGGGGGTCTAGAAGAGACCCAGTACTTC.

The genes are TRBV6-5 and TRBJ2-7; perhaps D is TRBD1 or TRBD2 (6 bases each). The CDR3 consists of 15 residues. CDR1 is MNHEY and CDR2 is SVGAGI in the germline V gene. Trimming left V 6 bases short and J 0 bases short, with 15 bases between. Written as DNA, the CDR3 is TGTGCCAGCAGCCGACAGGCCGGGAGCTCCTACGAGCAGTACTTC. This translates into CASSRQAGSSYEQYF.

The chain combines TRBV7-2 with TRBJ2-5; D not certain. CDR1 is SGHTA, CDR2 FQGNSA, per germline. V was shortened by 0 bases and J by 2 bases, with 10 bases between the two germline ends. The CDR3 runs 15 residues. CDR3 nucleotide sequence: TGTGCCAGCAGCTTAGCGCCGGATTCACAAGAGACCCAGTACTTC. Protein product: CASSLAPDSQETQYF.

This clone was seen only a few times. The rearrangement links TRBV5-1 to TRBJ2-1, with 8 bases matching TRBD2. The germline CDR1 and CDR2 sequences are SGHRS and YFSETQ. This CDR3 contains 17 residues. The V and J ends lost 0 bases and 0 bases, in that order; junction bases with no gene match: 5. Here the CDR3 reads CASSLAVAGSSYNEQFF. The CDR3 region has the DNA TGCGCCAGCAGCTTGGCCGTAGCGGGAAGCTCCTACAATGAGCAGTTCTTC.

This sequence joins TRBV10-3 and TRBJ2-5; 10 bases match TRBD2. The J call may be faulty, since TRBJ2-7 better matches the DNA end. Germline-derived CDR1 and CDR2 are ENHRY and SYGVKD. The CDR3 covers 16 residues. In DNA, the CDR3 is TGTGCCATCAGTGAGCCTAGCGGGGGCCGGTCCTACGAGCAGTACTTC. Amino acid sequence: CAISEPSGGRSYEQYF.

This clone was detected only a few times. The chain couples TRBV6-1 to TRBJ2-5; TRBD1 is a possible D gene (5 bases). Trimming removed 6 bases from V and 5 bases from J, with 10 bases in between. CDR3 length: 12 amino acids. Germline V CDR1 and CDR2: MNHNS, SASEGT. The CDR3 spells CASSRVGETQYF. The DNA for the CDR3 is TGTGCCAGCAGCAGGGTCGGCGAGACCCAGTACTTC.

The genes are TRBV11-2 and TRBJ2-7; possibly TRBD2 for D (6 bases). The CDR3 extends over 16 amino acids. Germline assignment: CDR1 SGHAT and CDR2 FQNNGV. V was clipped by 4 bases and J by 0 bases, with 16 bases between them. DNA of the CDR3: TGTGCCAGCAGCTCCTTCGGGGCCGGGGGCTCCTACGAGCAGTACTTC. This sequence encodes CASSSFGAGGSYEQYF. The variable domain in full, with the rest retrieved from reference TRBV11-2 and TRBJ2-7, is EAGVAQSPRYKIIEKRQSVAFWCNPISGHATLYWYQQILGQGPKLLIQFQNNGVVDDSQLPKDRFSAERLKGVDSTLKIQPAKLEDSAVYLCASSSFGAGGSYEQYFGPGTRLTVT.

This chain uses TRBV2 with TRBJ2-1, with TRBD2 identical over 7 bases. CDR3 size: 15 residues. The junction had 8 bases not matched to a gene; V was cut back by 0 bases and J by 9 bases. Germline CDR1 and CDR2: SNHLY and FYNNEI. CDR3 sequence (DNA): TGTGCCAGCAGTGAAGCGGGGAGGGGAACGAGTGAGCAGTTCTTC. Encoded protein: CASSEAGRGTSEQFF.

The chain has TRBV6-5 and TRBJ2-7, with 8 bases matching TRBD1. The CDR3 totals 15 residues. CDR1 and CDR2 from the germline V gene are MNHEY and SVGAGI. After removal of 3 bases from V and 2 bases from J, the junction contained 6 bases not matched to a gene. CDR3 sequence: CASSYGTGGAYEQYF. The DNA for the CDR3 is TGTGCCAGCAGTTATGGGACAGGTGGAGCCTACGAGCAGTACTTC.

This chain connects TRBV18 to TRBJ2-1; D is ambiguous. CDR1 and CDR2 (germline): KGHSH, LQKENI. Trimming removed 4 bases at V and 8 bases at J, with 12 bases between. This CDR3 comprises 13 residues. The CDR3 nucleotides are TGTGCCAGCTCACGGAACAGCAACGATGAGCAGTTCTTC. Protein sequence: CASSRNSNDEQFF.

V gene TRBV28 combines with J gene TRBJ2-1; D ambiguous. Per germline, CDR1 MDHEN and CDR2 SYDVKM. Trimming pared 4 bases from V and 6 bases from J, leaving 7 bases between. The CDR3 extends over 12 amino acids. The CDR3 nucleotides are TGTGCCAGCAGTTGGCCCCCCAATGAGCAGTTCTTC. Its translation is CASSWPPNEQFF.

As concerns this clone: The same CDR3 can be traced to other DNA sequences in this sample. The genes are TRBV5-1 and TRBJ1-5; D is undetermined. V dropped 4 bases and J dropped 3 bases, with 11 bases sitting between them. Germline V gives CDR1 SGHRS, CDR2 YFSETQ. This CDR3 has 14 amino acids. In DNA, the CDR3 is TGCGCCAGCAGCCTGGGAGAATCCAATCAGCCCCAGCATTTT. Its protein product is CASSLGESNQPQHF.

The chain is built from TRBV7-9 and TRBJ2-1; 7 bases map to TRBD2. CDR1 SEHNR and CDR2 FQNEAQ come from the germline V gene (reference sequence). After removal of 6 bases from V and 8 bases from J, the junction contained 7 bases not matched to a gene. The CDR3 sequence is 13 residues long. CDR3 bases: TGTGCCAGCAGTCGGCGGGAGTATGATGAGCAGTTCTTC. The encoded protein is CASSRREYDEQFF.

The chain recombines TRBV5-3 with TRBJ2-5, with a possible D match to TRBD2 (6 bases). TRBV5-3 has ORF status, its function being uncertain. The CDR3 sequence is 14 residues long. V was pared by 8 bases and J by 4 bases, with 18 bases between. The DNA of the CDR3 is TGTGCCAGCGGGGACTTCGAGGGCGGAGAGACCCAGTACTTC. Its translation: CASGDFEGGETQYF.

This clone was detected many times. V is TRBV2 and J is TRBJ1-2, with D hard to call. Trimming pared 7 bases from V and 0 bases from J, leaving 9 bases between. The CDR3 consists of 13 residues. Germline loops: CDR1 SNHLY, CDR2 FYNNEI. The CDR3 DNA is TGTGCCAGCAACCCCAGATCTAACTATGGCTACACCTTC. Residues: CASNPRSNYGYTF.

This clone has only a few counts. The rearrangement links TRBV6-5 to TRBJ2-5, with TRBD1 matching over 10 bases. The CDR3 runs 15 residues. CDR1 and CDR2 from the germline V gene are MNHEY and SVGAGI. V was pared by 6 bases and J by 5 bases, with 9 bases of the junction left unmatched. This CDR3 reads CASSLGGQGRETQYF. The CDR3 DNA sequence: TGTGCCAGCAGCCTAGGGGGACAGGGGCGGGAGACCCAGTACTTC.

The chain employs TRBV6-5 and TRBJ1-2; 11 bases map to TRBD1. V trimming: 1 base; J trimming: 5 bases; junction bases outside the gene matches: 6. The CDR3 is 16 amino acids. In germline, CDR1 is MNHEY, CDR2 SVGAGI. In DNA form, the CDR3 reads TGTGCCAGCAGTTACTTCCGGACAGGGGGCAGTTATGGCTACACCTTC. This codes for CASSYFRTGGSYGYTF.

The gene calls are TRBV9 and TRBJ2-3; D may be TRBD2 (6 bases). Looked up from germline, CDR1 is SGDLS and CDR2 is YYNGEE. The CDR3 is 15 amino acids. V lost 0 bases, J lost 8 bases, and 16 bases lay in between. In nucleotides, the CDR3 is TGTGCCAGCAGCGTAGGGGCTCTAAGGGAGGCTACGCAGTATTTT. Translated: CASSVGALREATQYF.

The chain joins TRBV5-4 to TRBJ2-7, with TRBD2 matching over 9 bases. The V and J ends lost 0 bases and 5 bases, in that order; junction bases with no gene match: 6. Looked up from germline, CDR1 is SGHNT and CDR2 is YYREEE (reference sequence). CDR3 length: 15 residues. In DNA form, the CDR3 reads TGTGCCAGCAGCTTGGAGCTAGCGGGACACCACGAGCAGTACTTC. Protein product: CASSLELAGHHEQYF.

This clone occurred many times. The rearrangement joins TRBV29-1 to TRBJ2-1; 8 positions match TRBD2. After removal of 3 bases from V and 7 bases from J, the junction contained 8 bases not matched to a gene. The CDR3 totals 14 residues. CDR1 and CDR2 from the germline V gene are SQVTM and ANQGSEA. CDR3: CSVDIAGGRNEQFF. DNA for the CDR3: TGCAGCGTTGACATTGCGGGAGGACGTAATGAGCAGTTCTTC.

This chain uses TRBV5-4 with TRBJ2-1; no firm D call. Looked up from germline, CDR1 is SGHNT and CDR2 is YYREEE (reference sequence). The V end was cut by 5 bases, the J end by 7 bases, with 19 bases between. The CDR3 is 15 residues long. The CDR3: CASSRGRPAENEQFF. CDR3 nucleotides: TGTGCCAGCAGTCGCGGCAGGCCGGCGGAAAATGAGCAGTTCTTC.

A few counts support this clone. V usage is TRBV7-9 and J usage is TRBJ2-7; D gene uncertain. Germline CDR1 reads SEHNR; CDR2 reads FQNEAQ (reference sequence). Between the trimmed V and J ends, which lost 1 base and 6 bases, there was a span of 4 bases. The CDR3 covers 11 residues. The CDR3: CASSLGAEQYF. The CDR3 DNA follows: TGTGCCAGCAGCTTAGGGGCCGAGCAGTACTTC.